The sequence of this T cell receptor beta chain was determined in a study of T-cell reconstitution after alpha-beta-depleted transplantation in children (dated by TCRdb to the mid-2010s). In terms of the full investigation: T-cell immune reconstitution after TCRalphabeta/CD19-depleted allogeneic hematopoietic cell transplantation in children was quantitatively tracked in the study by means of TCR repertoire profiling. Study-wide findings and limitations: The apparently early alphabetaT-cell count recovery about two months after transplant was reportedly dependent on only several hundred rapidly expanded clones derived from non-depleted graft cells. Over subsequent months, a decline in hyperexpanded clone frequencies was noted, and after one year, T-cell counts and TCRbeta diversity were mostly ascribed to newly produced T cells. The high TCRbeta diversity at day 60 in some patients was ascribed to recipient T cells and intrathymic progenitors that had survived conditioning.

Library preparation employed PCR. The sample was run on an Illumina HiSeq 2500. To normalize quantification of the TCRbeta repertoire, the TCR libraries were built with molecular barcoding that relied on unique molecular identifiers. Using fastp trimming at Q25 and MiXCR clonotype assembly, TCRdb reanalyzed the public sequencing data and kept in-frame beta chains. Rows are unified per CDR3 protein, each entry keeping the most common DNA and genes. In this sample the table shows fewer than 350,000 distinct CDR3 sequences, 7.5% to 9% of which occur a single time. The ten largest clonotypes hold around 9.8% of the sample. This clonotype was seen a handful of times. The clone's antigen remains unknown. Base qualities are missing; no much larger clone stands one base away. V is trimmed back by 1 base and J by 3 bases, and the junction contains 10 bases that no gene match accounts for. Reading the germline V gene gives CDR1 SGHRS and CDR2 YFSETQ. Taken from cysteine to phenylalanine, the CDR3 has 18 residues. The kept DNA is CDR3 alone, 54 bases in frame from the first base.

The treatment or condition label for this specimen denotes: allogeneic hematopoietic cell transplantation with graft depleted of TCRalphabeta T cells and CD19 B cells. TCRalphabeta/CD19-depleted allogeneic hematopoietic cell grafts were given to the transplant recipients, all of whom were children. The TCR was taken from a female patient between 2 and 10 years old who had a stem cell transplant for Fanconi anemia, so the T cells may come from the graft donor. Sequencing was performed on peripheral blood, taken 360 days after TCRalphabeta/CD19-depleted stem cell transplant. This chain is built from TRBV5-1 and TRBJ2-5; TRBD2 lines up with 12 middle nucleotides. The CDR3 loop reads CASSLRATSGGLEETQYF. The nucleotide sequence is TGCGCCAGCAGCTTGAGGGCCACTAGCGGGGGGCTCGAAGAGACCCAGTACTTC.